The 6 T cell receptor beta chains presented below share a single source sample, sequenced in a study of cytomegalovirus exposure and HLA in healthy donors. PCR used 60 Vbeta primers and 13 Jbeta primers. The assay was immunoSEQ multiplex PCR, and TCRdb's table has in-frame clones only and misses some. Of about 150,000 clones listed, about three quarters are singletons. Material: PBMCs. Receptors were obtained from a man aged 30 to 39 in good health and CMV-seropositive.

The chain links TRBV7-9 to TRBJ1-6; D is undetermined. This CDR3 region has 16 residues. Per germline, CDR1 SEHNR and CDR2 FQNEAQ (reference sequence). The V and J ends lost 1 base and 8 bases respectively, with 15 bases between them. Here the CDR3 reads CASSLELGVFHSPLHF. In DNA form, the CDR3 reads TGTGCCAGCAGCTTAGAACTCGGGGTCTTTCATTCACCCCTCCACTTT. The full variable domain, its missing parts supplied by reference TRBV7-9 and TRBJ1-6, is DTGVSQNPRHKITKRGQNVTFRCDPISEHNRLYWYRQTLGQGPEFLTYFQNEAQLEKSRLLSDRFSAERPKGSFSTLEIQRTEQGDSAMYLCASSLELGVFHSPLHFGNGTRLTVT.

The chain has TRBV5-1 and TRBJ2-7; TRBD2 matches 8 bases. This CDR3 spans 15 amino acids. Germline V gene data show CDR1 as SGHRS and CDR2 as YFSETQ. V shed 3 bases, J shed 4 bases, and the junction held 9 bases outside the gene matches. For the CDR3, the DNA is TGCGCCAGCAGCTGGACTAGCTCGGCCTCTTACGAGCAGTACTTC. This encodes CASSWTSSASYEQYF.

The CDR3 coding sequence is TGTGCCAGCAGCTTGGGCGCATCTAAAGAGACCCAGTACTTC. Protein product: CASSLGASKETQYF. The chain combines TRBV7-7 with TRBJ2-5, with no clear D. Trimming removed 3 bases at V and 3 bases at J, with 11 bases between. Looked up from germline, CDR1 is SSHAT and CDR2 is FNYEAQ (reference sequence). This CDR3 is built from 14 residues.

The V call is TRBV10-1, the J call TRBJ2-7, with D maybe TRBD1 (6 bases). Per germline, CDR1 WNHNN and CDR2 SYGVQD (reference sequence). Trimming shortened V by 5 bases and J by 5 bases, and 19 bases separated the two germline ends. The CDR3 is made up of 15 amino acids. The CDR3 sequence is CASSPGTPGGNEQYF. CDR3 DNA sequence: TGCGCCAGCAGTCCCGGGACACCCGGAGGCAACGAGCAGTACTTC.

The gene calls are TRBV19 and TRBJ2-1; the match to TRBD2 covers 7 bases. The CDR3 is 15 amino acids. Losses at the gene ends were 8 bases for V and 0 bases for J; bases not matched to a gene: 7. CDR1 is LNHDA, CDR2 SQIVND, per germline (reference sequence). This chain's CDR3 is CASETSASSYNEQFF. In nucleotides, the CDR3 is TGTGCCAGTGAAACTAGCGCGAGCTCCTACAATGAGCAGTTCTTC.

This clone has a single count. The CDR3 reads CASSSGTSGSYEQYF. The CDR3, as DNA: TGTGCCAGCAGCTCTGGGACTAGCGGGAGTTACGAGCAGTACTTC. The chain has TRBV7-6 and TRBJ2-7, with TRBD2 matching 14 bases. Germline V gene lookup returns CDR1 SGHVS and CDR2 FNYEAQ. J lost 4 bases, V lost 4 bases, and 3 bases had no gene match. This CDR3 contains 15 residues. Filled out from reference TRBV7-6 and TRBJ2-7, the complete variable domain reads GAGVSQSPRYKVTKRGQDVALRCDPISGHVSLYWYRQALGQGPEFLTYFNYEAQQDKSGLPNDRFSAERPEGSISTLTIQRTEQRDSAMYRCASSSGTSGSYEQYFGPGTRLTVT.